This entry describes one TCR beta chain. Antigen: not known. This entry is derived from a study of blood T cells in healthy people across ages. With a J-beta primer mix and a sample-barcoded 5' primer, a second PCR ran about 7 to 12 cycles. Every single cDNA molecule received a tag from a template-switch adaptor with 12 random nucleotides. TCRdb recomputed calls from the 5' RACE reads with MiXCR, one row per CDR3 protein. The sample lists about 640,000 distinct CDR3 sequences; roughly 50% were seen once. The junction had 8 bases not matched to a gene; V was cut back by 6 bases and J by 7 bases. The V gene's germline CDR1 is MNHEY and CDR2 SVGAGI. The CDR3 has 14 residues. Whole-study findings and limits: It was held that the diversity estimates obtained from one million T cells were underestimates. Older age went with lower TCR beta diversity per million T cells, in a roughly linear way.

V usage is TRBV6-5 and J usage is TRBJ2-5; 10 bases are a match to TRBD2. The sequencing sample was made of blood. The origin of this receptor is a man in his sixties in good health. The chain's CDR3 is CASRLAGPSGTQYF. As DNA, the CDR3 is TGTGCCAGCAGACTAGCGGGGCCGTCGGGGACCCAGTACTTC.